The source of this T cell receptor beta chain is a study of metastatic and nonmetastatic thyroid tumors. At the level of the study: The comparison covered peripheral blood and tumor or nodule tissue in malignant and benign thyroid patients.

Authors' processing steps: For papillary thyroid cancer, a distant-metastasis classifier was constructed from CDR3 differences observed across clinicopathological groups. TCRdb ran MiXCR on the PCR reads. The V and J calls here are based on TCRdb, not the publication. The sample holds about 27,000 clones, around 24% seen once. CDR1 and CDR2 (germline): MNHNS, SASEGT. The CDR3 sequence is 13 residues long. V shed 6 bases, J shed 13 bases, and the junction held 11 bases outside the gene matches. Thyroid surgery had not been preceded by any treatment in any patient. This clone ranks as medium-sized. V usage is TRBV6-1 and J usage is TRBJ2-1, with TRBD1 matching over 8 bases. What was sequenced was blood. The TCR was taken from a female donor with papillary thyroid cancer or a benign thyroid nodule (not recorded which). Some clones in this sample may be carry-over from other donors' samples. Here the CDR3 reads CASRNSDRGYQFF. The CDR3 DNA reads TGTGCCAGCAGGAACAGCGACAGGGGTTATCAGTTCTTC.